This TCR beta chain was identified during a study of blood T cell repertoires in COVID-19. Seattle participants joined during active infection and were tracked over time. This clone was found a few times. Method: immunoSEQ multiplex PCR; TCRdb's copy keeps in-frame clones and lacks some. This sample has hundreds of thousands of clones, with roughly 90% found just once. The source material was peripheral blood. This clonotype was obtained from a man aged 18-30 years with COVID-19, enrolled during active disease.

This chain's CDR3 is CATSNTWTGNTGELFF. The DNA for the CDR3 is TGTGCCACCAGTAACACTTGGACTGGGAACACCGGGGAGCTGTTTTTT. The rearrangement uses TRBV15 and TRBJ2-2; a weak D match, TRBD2 (5 bases). The CDR3 is 16 residues long. Trimming cost V 6 bases and J 1 base, with 15 bases left between them. Germline V gene sequence: CDR1 LNHNV, CDR2 YYDKDF (reference sequence).